Below, 9 T cell receptor beta chains from the same sample are listed, as sequenced in a study of blood T cell repertoires in COVID-19. Clones were sequenced by immunoSEQ multiplex PCR, and TCRdb holds only the in-frame ones, with some missing. The table includes 310,000 or so clones, over 75% detected once. The specimen sequenced was PBMCs or T cells enriched from blood (not recorded which). Source of these receptors: a woman aged 18-29 years who had recovered from COVID-19.

V usage is TRBV11-1 and J usage is TRBJ1-1, with D maybe TRBD1 (6 bases). Deletions cut 4 bases from V and 7 bases from J, with 19 bases between. Germline-derived CDR1 and CDR2 are SGHAT and FQDESV (reference sequence). The CDR3 totals 15 residues. In DNA, the CDR3 is TGTGCCAGCAGCTGGACAGTAAGGACCAGGGGTGAAGCTTTCTTT. Its protein product is CASSWTVRTRGEAFF.

The V call is TRBV5-1, the J call TRBJ2-7; D perhaps matches TRBD2 (5 bases). The V and J ends lost 5 bases and 3 bases respectively, with 30 bases between them. Germline lookup yields CDR1 SGHRS and CDR2 YFSETQ. This CDR3 region has 19 residues. In DNA, the CDR3 is TGCGCCAGCAGTTTACCCTCAGAGGGCCGGGGAGCGAGACTCTACGAGCAGTACTTC. Translating it yields CASSLPSEGRGARLYEQYF.

This rearrangement joins TRBV18 to TRBJ1-2, with D unclear. The ends were cut back, 2 bases at V and 2 bases at J, with 18 bases in the middle. The CDR3 sequence is 17 residues long. Germline values: CDR1 KGHSH, CDR2 LQKENI. The CDR3, as DNA: TGTGCCAGCTCACCAGGAGGGAAACCGCTATCAAACTATGGCTACACCTTC. It encodes CASSPGGKPLSNYGYTF.

The rearrangement joins TRBV19 to TRBJ2-7; TRBD2 might be the D (6 bases). There are 14 residues in the CDR3. Looked up from germline, CDR1 is LNHDA and CDR2 is SQIVND (reference sequence). Trimming stripped 5 bases from V and 2 bases from J, with 13 bases between. The DNA for the CDR3 is TGTGCCAGTAGTTATCGGGGGAGCGCCTACGAGCAGTACTTC. Protein sequence: CASSYRGSAYEQYF. Supplemented by reference TRBV19 and TRBJ2-7, the full variable domain reads DGGITQSPKYLFRKEGQNVTLSCEQNLNHDAMYWYRQDPGQGLRLIYYSQIVNDFQKGDIAEGYSVSREKKESFPLTVTSAQKNPTAFYLCASSYRGSAYEQYFGPGTRLTVT.

The chain combines TRBV10-3 with TRBJ1-2, with 10 nucleotides matching TRBD1. Germline loops: CDR1 ENHRY, CDR2 SYGVKD. This CDR3 comprises 16 residues. Trimming at V came to 4 bases and at J to 4 bases, leaving 9 bases not matched to a gene. Here the CDR3 reads CAISVVVGQGGYGYTF. The CDR3 DNA is TGTGCCATCAGTGTGGTGGTTGGACAGGGGGGCTATGGCTACACCTTC.

This chain links TRBV21-1 with TRBJ1-2; the D call in the table, TRBD1, was not verified against the DNA. TRBV21-1 is annotated as a pseudogene. CDR3 length: 15 residues. CDR3 sequence (DNA): TGTGCCAGCAGCAAAGCCCGGACGGCAGGGGCTGGCTACACCTTC. This codes for CASSKARTAGAGYTF.

The J gene is TRBJ2-7, the V gene TRBV29-1; TRBD2 matches 7 bases. CDR3 length equals 15 residues. The V segment lost 4 bases and the J segment 0 bases; nucleotides outside the gene matches: 9. The germline V gene encodes CDR1 SQVTM and CDR2 ANQGSEA. The CDR3 DNA follows: TGCAGCGTTGGTTCTAGCGGACTCCCCTCCTACGAGCAGTACTTC. It specifies CSVGSSGLPSYEQYF.

V is TRBV5-1 and J is TRBJ2-7, with TRBD1 matching 11 bases. Germline values: CDR1 SGHRS, CDR2 YFSETQ. The V and J ends lost 2 bases and 0 bases, in that order; junction bases with no gene match: 1. The CDR3 runs to 15 residues. The chain's CDR3 is CASSFGQGASYEQYF. In DNA form, the CDR3 reads TGCGCCAGCAGCTTCGGACAGGGGGCCTCCTACGAGCAGTACTTC.

The chain has TRBV3-1 (or the pseudogene TRBV3-2) and TRBJ2-7; tentatively, D is TRBD1 (5 bases). This CDR3 has 12 amino acids. In germline, CDR1 is LGHDT, CDR2 YNNKEL (reference sequence). The V and J ends lost 2 bases and 5 bases respectively, with 7 bases between them. The CDR3 region has the DNA TGTGCCAGCAGCCAATGGGGCGACGAGCAGTACTTC. It specifies CASSQWGDEQYF.